A selection of T cell receptor beta chains follows, all from one sample in a study of blood T cell repertoires in COVID-19. Assay used: immunoSEQ multiplex PCR; TCRdb lists only in-frame clones, some missing. The sample contains 150,000 to 200,000 clones, around 87% of which appear only once. Sample: peripheral blood. These receptor sequences come from a young man with acute or convalescent COVID-19. The CDR3 runs from the conserved cysteine through the conserved F or W. D genes are given only for firm matches. Rows may omit the clone size; those that give it use once, few, many or a size class.

d_call j_call clone_size v_call cdr3_nt cdr3_aa
TRBD1 TRBJ1-1 - TRBV6-4 TGTGCCAGCAGGCAAACAGGGGGCACTGAAGCTTTCTTT CASRQTGGTEAFF
TRBD2 TRBJ2-3 - TRBV29-1 TGCAGCGTGCCGATTTTTAGCGGGAGCACAGATACGCAGTATTTT CSVPIFSGSTDTQYF
TRBD1 TRBJ1-2 once TRBV7-3 TGTGCCAGCAGCCCCCAGGGACAGGGGTCCTATGGCTACACCTTC CASSPQGQGSYGYTF
- TRBJ2-1 - TRBV6-5 TGTGCCAGCACCACAGGGACCGCTTCCTACAATGAGCAGTTCTTC CASTTGTASYNEQFF
- TRBJ2-3 - TRBV12-3/TRBV12-4 TGTGCCAGCAGTTTTTCGGGACACCCTACGCAGTATTTT CASSFSGHPTQYF
- TRBJ1-1 - TRBV30 TGTGCCTGGAATTTGCAGGTAGTCGGTGAAGCTTTCTTT CAWNLQVVGEAFF
TRBD1 TRBJ1-3 - TRBV24-1 TGTGCCACCAGTGATTCCAGGGGGCCGGGAAACACCATATATTTT CATSDSRGPGNTIYF
- TRBJ1-1 - TRBV12-5 TGTGCTAGTGGTTTACATACCGGGACAGAAGCTTTCTTT CASGLHTGTEAFF
- TRBJ1-2 - TRBV15 TGTGCCACCAGCACAGGCAGGAACTATGGCTACACCTTC CATSTGRNYGYTF
- TRBJ1-3 - TRBV30 TGTGCCTGGAGTGTAGCCAGGTCCAGCTCTGGAAACACCATATATTTT CAWSVARSSSGNTIYF
TRBD2 TRBJ2-1 - TRBV5-1 TGCGCCAGCAGCCCCTACAGCGGGGGGGCCAACAATGAGCAGTTCTTC CASSPYSGGANNEQFF
TRBD1 TRBJ1-5 - TRBV6-5 TGTGCCAGCAGTTCGGACAGGGTCGGCAATCAGCCCCAGCATTTT CASSSDRVGNQPQHF
- TRBJ2-1 - TRBV6-6 TGTGCCAGCAGTTACCCGCCCGGGTGGGAGCAGTTCTTC CASSYPPGWEQFF
- TRBJ1-5 - TRBV4-2 TGTGCCAGCAGCCAAGGTGCGGGGGTGCAGCCCCAGCATTTT CASSQGAGVQPQHF
- TRBJ1-1 - TRBV5-1 TGCGCCAGCAGCTTAGCGGGAAGCCCGGAAGCTTTCTTT CASSLAGSPEAFF
TRBD1 TRBJ1-2 few TRBV6-1 TGTGCCAGCAGTGAAGTTACAGGGGCCTACACCTTC CASSEVTGAYTF
- TRBJ2-1 - TRBV29-1 TGCAGCGTTGTCCCCAGAAGCTCCTACAATGAGCAGTTCTTC CSVVPRSSYNEQFF
- TRBJ2-2 - TRBV7-2 TGTGCCAGCAGCGTCAGGGGAGTGGACGGGGAGCTGTTTTTT CASSVRGVDGELFF
TRBD1 TRBJ1-1 - TRBV18 TGTGCCAGCTCACCACGGACAAAGGACAGGCTGAACACTGAAGCTTTCTTT CASSPRTKDRLNTEAFF
TRBD2 TRBJ2-5 - TRBV7-8 TGTGCCAGCAGCTTAGAACTAGCGGGGGAGACCCAGTACTTC CASSLELAGETQYF
- TRBJ2-5 - TRBV7-2 TGTGCCAGCAGCTTAGAGGGCGGGTACCAAGAGACCCAGTACTTC CASSLEGGYQETQYF
TRBD1 TRBJ2-3 - TRBV19 TGTGCCAGTACCCCAGGGGACAGTAGCACAGATACGCAGTATTTT CASTPGDSSTDTQYF
TRBD1 TRBJ1-6 - TRBV5-6 TGTGCCAGCAAACAGGGGTTTCTTAATTCACCCCTCCACTTT CASKQGFLNSPLHF
- TRBJ2-1 - TRBV5-1 TGCGCCAGCAGCTTGCGGGGATCATTCAGATACAATGAGCAGTTCTTC CASSLRGSFRYNEQFF
- TRBJ1-1 - TRBV27 TGTGCCAGCAGTTTTGATGAAGGGGAGAACACTGAAGCTTTCTTT CASSFDEGENTEAFF
TRBD1 TRBJ2-2 - TRBV7-9 TGTGCCAGCAGCTTATGGGACAGCACCGGGGAGCTGTTTTTT CASSLWDSTGELFF
- TRBJ1-5 - TRBV3-1/TRBV3-2 TGTGCCAGCAGCCAACAGGGACAGCCCCAGCATTTT CASSQQGQPQHF
TRBD2 TRBJ2-1 once TRBV6-2/TRBV6-3 TGTGCCAGCAGTCCACGACTAGCGTCAGATGAGCAGTTCTTC CASSPRLASDEQFF
TRBD2 TRBJ2-1 - TRBV11-2 TGTGCCAGCAGCCCATTTCGGGGGGGGCAAAATGAGCAGTTCTTC CASSPFRGGQNEQFF
TRBD1 TRBJ2-7 - TRBV30 TGTGCCTGGAGGCTCACCGGGACAGGAGTCTACGAGCAGTACTTC CAWRLTGTGVYEQYF
- TRBJ2-1 - TRBV19 TGTGCCAGTAGTAATCGGGACAATGAGCAGTTCTTC CASSNRDNEQFF
TRBD1 TRBJ1-5 - TRBV2 TGTGCCAGCAGTCGAATGCCCTACAGGGGAGATCAGCCCCAGCATTTT CASSRMPYRGDQPQHF
TRBD1 TRBJ2-2 - TRBV5-1 TGCGCCAGCAGCTGGGGGACAGGACTTGGGACCGGGGAGCTGTTTTTT CASSWGTGLGTGELFF
- TRBJ1-3 - TRBV9 TGTGCCAGCAGCACCTCGGGGGGCTCTGGAAACACCATATATTTT CASSTSGGSGNTIYF
TRBD1 TRBJ1-4 - TRBV2 TGTGCCAGCAGAGGGACAGGGACGGGAACTAATGAAAAACTGTTTTTT CASRGTGTGTNEKLFF
TRBD2 TRBJ2-1 - TRBV2 TGTGCCAGCATGCCGGGACCCGGGGGGGAGCAGTTCTTC CASMPGPGGEQFF
TRBD2 TRBJ2-1 - TRBV7-2 TGTGCCAGCAGACTGGGACTAGCGGGGGTCGATGAGCAGTTCTTC CASRLGLAGVDEQFF
TRBD1 TRBJ1-5 once TRBV4-1 TGCGCCAGCAGCCGAGACAGGGGGAGCAATCAGCCCCAGCATTTT CASSRDRGSNQPQHF
- TRBJ1-5 - TRBV19 TGTGCCAGTAGTATACTGAAGACAGCTACTTCCCAAGGTCAGCCCCAGCATTTT CASSILKTATSQGQPQHF
- TRBJ1-2 - TRBV3-1/TRBV3-2 TGTGCCAGCAGCCCCAGTCACGGCGGAGGCTATGGCTACACCTTC CASSPSHGGGYGYTF
- TRBJ1-6 many TRBV4-2 TGTGCCAGCAGCCAAGAAGTCAGGTTATGGAATTCACCCCTCCACTTT CASSQEVRLWNSPLHF
- TRBJ2-3 once TRBV28 TGTGCCAGCAGAGACTCCTCCGGGTACACAGATACGCAGTATTTT CASRDSSGYTDTQYF
TRBD2 TRBJ2-5 - TRBV14 TGTGCCAGCAGCCAGCCGGGGGGGTCGGAGACCCAGTACTTC CASSQPGGSETQYF
- TRBJ1-2 - TRBV30 TGTGCCTGGAGTGCCCCGGACAATAACTATGGCTACACCTTC CAWSAPDNNYGYTF
- TRBJ2-1 - TRBV10-3 TGTGCCATCAGCGGACAGTCCTCCTACAATGAGCAGTTCTTC CAISGQSSYNEQFF
- TRBJ1-1 - TRBV7-3 TGTGCCAGCAGCTTACTCTCCGGCCGGAGGACTGAAGCTTTCTTT CASSLLSGRRTEAFF
- TRBJ2-5 - TRBV12-3/TRBV12-4 TGTGCCAGCAACGTCAGGGGAAGGGAGACCCAGTACTTC CASNVRGRETQYF
- TRBJ1-3 - TRBV7-8 TGTGCCAGCAGCTTAGCCCGGACAGCTCGGGGAAACACCATATATTTT CASSLARTARGNTIYF
- TRBJ2-3 - TRBV24-1 TGTGCCACCAGCGACAGTAGCACAGATACGCAGTATTTT CATSDSSTDTQYF
- TRBJ1-2 - TRBV11-2 TGTGCCAGCAGCTACGCCACCGGGACAAACTATGGCTACACCTTC CASSYATGTNYGYTF
TRBD2 TRBJ2-1 - TRBV7-3 TGTGCCAGCAGCCGGACGGGACTAGAGGGGAATGAGCAGTTCTTC CASSRTGLEGNEQFF
- TRBJ2-1 once TRBV27 TGTGCCAGCAGTTTATCCGGGGGAACTATCGTCAATGAGCAGTTCTTC CASSLSGGTIVNEQFF
TRBD1 TRBJ1-3 - TRBV3-1/TRBV3-2 TGTGCCAGCAGCCAAGACGGGACAGGCCTCTCTGGAAACACCATATATTTT CASSQDGTGLSGNTIYF
- TRBJ1-1 - TRBV19 TGTGCCAGTAGTACGCGGGGTGGAGCGAACACTGAAGCTTTCTTT CASSTRGGANTEAFF
TRBD1 TRBJ1-1 - TRBV5-1 TGCGCCAGCAGCGGGACAGGTAGGACCACTGAAGCTTTCTTT CASSGTGRTTEAFF
- TRBJ1-3 - TRBV6-5 TGTGCCAGCCAAACAAACCCCTCTGGAAACACCATATATTTT CASQTNPSGNTIYF
- TRBJ2-2 - TRBV29-1 TGCAGCGTTGTCGGGGTGTCCAACACCGGGGAGCTGTTTTTT CSVVGVSNTGELFF
TRBD2 TRBJ2-2 once TRBV7-2 TGTGCCAGCAGCCCCAGGACTAGCGGTAACACCGGGGAGCTGTTTTTT CASSPRTSGNTGELFF
TRBD2 TRBJ2-3 once TRBV12-3/TRBV12-4 TGTGCCAGCAGCCGGGGGGGGGCAGATACGCAGTATTTT CASSRGGADTQYF
TRBD2 TRBJ2-4 - TRBV3-1/TRBV3-2 TGTGCCAGCAGCCAAGATTGGACTAGCGGGCAATCGGCCAAAAACATTCAGTACTTC CASSQDWTSGQSAKNIQYF